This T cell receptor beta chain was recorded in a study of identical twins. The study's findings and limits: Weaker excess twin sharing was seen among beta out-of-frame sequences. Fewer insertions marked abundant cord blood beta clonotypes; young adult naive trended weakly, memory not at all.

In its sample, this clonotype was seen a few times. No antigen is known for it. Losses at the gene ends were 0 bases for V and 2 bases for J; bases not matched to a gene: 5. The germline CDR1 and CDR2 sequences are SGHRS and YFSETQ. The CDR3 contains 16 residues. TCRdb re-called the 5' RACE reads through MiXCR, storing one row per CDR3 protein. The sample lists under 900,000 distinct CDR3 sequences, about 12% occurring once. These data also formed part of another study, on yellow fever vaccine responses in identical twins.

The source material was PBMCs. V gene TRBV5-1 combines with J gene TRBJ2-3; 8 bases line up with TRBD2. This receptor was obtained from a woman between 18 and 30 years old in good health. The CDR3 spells CASSLDLAGYTDTQYF. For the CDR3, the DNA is TGCGCCAGCAGCTTGGACTTAGCGGGATACACAGATACGCAGTATTTT.